This T cell receptor beta chain was sequenced during a study of T cell changes during pregnancy in multiple sclerosis. V was pared by 5 bases and J by 1 base, with 14 bases between. This CDR3 region has 15 residues. CDR1 is SGHTA and CDR2 is FQGNSA in the germline V gene. This clone was recorded once. Clones were read by immunoSEQ multiplex PCR, and TCRdb kept only the in-frame ones, dropping some. The sample shows over 55,000 clones, around 93% of them seen only once. This chain joins TRBV7-2 and TRBJ2-5; TRBD2 might be the D (6 bases). Sequenced material: peripheral blood, taken after pregnancy. This receptor was taken from a female donor with multiple sclerosis, enrolled in a pregnancy study. The CDR3 bases are TGTGCCAGCAGCCATCGTTCAGCGGGCCAAGAGACCCAGTACTTC. Its translation is CASSHRSAGQETQYF.